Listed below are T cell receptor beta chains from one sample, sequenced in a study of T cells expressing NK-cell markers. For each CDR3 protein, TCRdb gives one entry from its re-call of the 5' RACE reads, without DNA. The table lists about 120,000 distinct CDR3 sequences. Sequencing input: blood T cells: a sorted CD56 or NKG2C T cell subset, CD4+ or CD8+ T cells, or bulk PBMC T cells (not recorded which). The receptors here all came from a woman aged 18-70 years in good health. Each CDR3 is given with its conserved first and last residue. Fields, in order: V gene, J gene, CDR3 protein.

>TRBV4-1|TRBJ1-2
CASSPPGGETSYGYTF
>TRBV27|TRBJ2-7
CASSFRGMGGYEQYF
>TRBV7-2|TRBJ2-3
CASSPPTDTQYF
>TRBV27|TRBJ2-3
CASSSRDSQSDTQYF
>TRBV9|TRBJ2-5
CASSGGRDQETQYF
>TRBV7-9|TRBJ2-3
CASSLESGLKYF
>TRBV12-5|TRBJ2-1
CASGFSGNSNEQFF
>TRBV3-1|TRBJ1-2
CASSRGRDTNYGYTF
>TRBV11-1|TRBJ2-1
CASSFVYGGRENEQFF
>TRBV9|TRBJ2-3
CASSADSADTQYF
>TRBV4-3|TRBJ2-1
CASSQDGLAGDNEQFF
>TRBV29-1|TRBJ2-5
CSVEVLMPGGTQYF
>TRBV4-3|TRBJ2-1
CASSQVPGTSREQFF
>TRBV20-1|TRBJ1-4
CSVRRDTNEKLFF
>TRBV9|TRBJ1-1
CASSHQTNTEAFF